The source of this T cell receptor beta chain is a study of shared clonotypes between healthy human individuals. The CDR3 has 13 residues. In germline, CDR1 is MDHEN, CDR2 SYDVKM. V lost 3 bases and J 1 base, leaving 5 bases between the germline ends. Positively selected for CCR7, the CD45RO-negative cells used as naive CD8 cells excluded terminally differentiated effector memory CD45RA+ cells. Original methodology: ImmunoSEQ junction-only sequences lacked quality scores, so their filtering differed. TCRdb keeps only in-frame clones here, not all; method: immunoSEQ multiplex PCR. That table gives V, J and clone size, and the DNA gave D and trimming. There are around 2,000,000 clones in the sample; about 95% occur only once, and roughly 1% lies in the top ten.

The TCR originated in a man younger than 35 in good health. The sample taken for sequencing was naive CD8+ T cells sorted from blood. The chain is built from TRBV28 and TRBJ2-3, with no clear D. In DNA, the CDR3 is TGTGCCAGCAGTTTCCTTCGCACAGATACGCAGTATTTT. Protein product: CASSFLRTDTQYF.